The next 25 T cell receptor beta chains were all read from a single sample in a study of blood T cells in healthy people across ages (dated by TCRdb to 2013 to 2016). Library construction relied on 5' RACE. This sample was sequenced with an Illumina HiSeq 2500. A second PCR of about 6 to 12 cycles was performed with a sample-barcoded 5' primer and a J-beta primer mix. TCRdb passed the public sequencing reads through fastp at Q25 and MiXCR, retaining productive beta sequences. Identical CDR3 proteins give one entry, which carries the most common genes and DNA. This sample holds 700,000 to 850,000 distinct CDR3 sequences; 36% were observed only once. The ten largest clones take up roughly 13% of the sample. Material for sequencing was blood. These receptors were taken from a man aged 18 to 29 in good health.

V and J are TRBV5-1 and TRBJ2-7; D ambiguous. Germline V CDR1 and CDR2: SGHRS, YFSETQ. With 4 bases removed from V and 4 bases from J, the gap between germline ends came to 15 bases. The CDR3 has 14 amino acids. CDR3 region: CASSPANSFYEQYF. Here the CDR3 DNA reads TGCGCCAGCAGCCCAGCCAATTCTTTTTACGAGCAGTACTTC.

The rearrangement joins TRBV6-5 to TRBJ2-5; D not resolved. From germline, CDR1 is MNHEY and CDR2 SVGAGI. Between the trimmed V and J ends, which lost 2 bases and 3 bases, there was a span of 7 bases. The CDR3 length is 13 residues. CDR3 region: CASSYRREETQYF. The CDR3 nucleotides are TGTGCCAGCAGTTACAGGCGAGAAGAGACCCAGTACTTC.

The chain links TRBV20-1 to TRBJ2-6; D is perhaps TRBD2 (5 bases). The length of the CDR3 is 15 residues. CDR1 and CDR2 from the germline V gene are DFQATT and SNEGSKA (reference sequence). V was clipped by 4 bases and J by 0 bases, with 10 bases between them. The CDR3 reads CSAILRGSGANVLTF. The CDR3 DNA is TGCAGTGCTATCCTACGGGGCTCTGGGGCCAACGTCCTGACTTTC.

The chain has TRBV5-1 and TRBJ2-1; D is undetermined. This CDR3 contains 15 residues. In germline, CDR1 is SGHRS, CDR2 YFSETQ. V was clipped by 0 bases and J by 2 bases, with 9 bases between them. CDR3 in DNA: TGCGCCAGCAGCTTGGATCGGAGTGCCTACAATGAGCAGTTCTTC. Its protein product is CASSLDRSAYNEQFF.

This clonotype was found many times. The chain joins TRBV5-5 to TRBJ2-5; D gene uncertain. The CDR3 sequence is 12 residues long. V dropped 3 bases and J dropped 1 base, with 4 bases sitting between them. Germline loops: CDR1 SGHKS, CDR2 YYEKEE (reference sequence). The CDR3 nucleotides read TGTGCCAGCAGCTCGGTCCAAGAGACCCAGTACTTC. It encodes CASSSVQETQYF.

A few counts support this clonotype. The CDR3 here is CASRLLGTAVSSRYQPQHF. CDR3 nucleotide sequence: TGTGCCAGCAGGTTACTAGGGACTGCGGTTAGTTCTCGCTATCAGCCCCAGCATTTT. The chain employs TRBV7-8 and TRBJ1-5; the D gene is possibly TRBD1 (5 bases). The V gene lost 6 bases and the J gene lost 5 bases, with 29 bases spanning the gap. Germline V gives CDR1 SGHVS, CDR2 FQNEAQ. The CDR3 runs 19 residues.

The V call is TRBV7-7, the J call TRBJ2-5; 10 bases agree with TRBD1. The trim removed 4 bases at V and 1 base at J, leaving 3 bases unmatched. The CDR3 sequence is 15 residues long. Germline CDR1 is SSHAT and CDR2 is FNYEAQ (reference sequence). CDR3 sequence: CASSYDRGPQETQYF. CDR3 sequence (DNA): TGTGCCAGCAGCTACGACAGGGGGCCCCAAGAGACCCAGTACTTC.

The sample holds a few counts of this clonotype. The J gene is TRBJ2-5, the V gene TRBV9; D is possibly TRBD1 (6 bases). This CDR3 contains 18 residues. Trimming removed 0 bases from V and 3 bases from J, with 21 bases in between. Germline lookup yields CDR1 SGDLS and CDR2 YYNGEE. The CDR3 DNA sequence: TGTGCCAGCAGCGTAGGGGCCCCAGGGGAAGGTTGGAAAGAGACCCAGTACTTC. Translation gives CASSVGAPGEGWKETQYF.

This clonotype was observed many times. The genes are TRBV4-3 and TRBJ1-4; TRBD1 matches at 7 bases. The CDR3 is 16 amino acids. Germline lookup yields CDR1 LGHNA and CDR2 YSLEER. After removal of 0 bases from V and 4 bases from J, the junction contained 5 bases not matched to a gene. CDR3 residues: CASSQDLGQDNEKLFF. The CDR3 bases are TGCGCCAGCAGCCAAGATTTAGGACAGGATAATGAAAAACTGTTTTTT.

The rearrangement uses TRBV7-2 and TRBJ2-5; D is undetermined. Germline-derived CDR1 and CDR2 are SGHTA and FQGNSA. The CDR3 contains 12 residues. The V and J ends lost 4 bases and 11 bases respectively, with 14 bases between them. The CDR3 DNA is TGTGCCAGCAGCTACACCCGTAGAGAGCAGTACTTC. It translates to CASSYTRREQYF.

The chain couples TRBV6-2 or TRBV6-3 to TRBJ1-5; tentative D call: TRBD1 (6 bases). The germline gives CDR1 MNHEY, CDR2 SVGEGT. V was clipped by 2 bases and J by 0 bases, with 11 bases between them. This CDR3 comprises 16 residues. The CDR3 is CASSYRTELSNQPQHF. CDR3 sequence (DNA): TGTGCCAGCAGTTACCGGACAGAACTTAGCAATCAGCCCCAGCATTTT.

The chain couples TRBV6-5 to TRBJ2-1; 9 bases agree with TRBD1. CDR3 length: 16 residues. J lost 4 bases, V lost 5 bases, and 9 bases had no gene match. Germline V gene lookup returns CDR1 MNHEY and CDR2 SVGAGI. CDR3 protein: CASSPMVGQGYNEQFF. In nucleotides, the CDR3 is TGTGCCAGCAGTCCCATGGTGGGACAGGGATACAATGAGCAGTTCTTC.

Points on this clonotype: One end of the junction is discordant with germline, which a read error may explain. The chain employs TRBV4-1 and TRBJ2-3; D call uncertain. This CDR3 contains 14 residues. Germline assignment: CDR1 MGHRA and CDR2 YSYEKL. CDR3 bases: TGCGCCAACAGCCGCGACACACGCACAGATACGCAGTATTTT. Translation gives CANSRDTRTDTQYF.

The chain joins TRBV6-6 to TRBJ1-1; D call uncertain. The germline V gene has CDR1 MNHNY and CDR2 SVGAGI (reference sequence). V was pared by 2 bases and J by 8 bases, with 12 bases between. The CDR3 consists of 13 residues. Here the CDR3 reads CASSYVGTQEAFF. As DNA, the CDR3 is TGTGCCAGCAGTTACGTGGGCACCCAAGAAGCTTTCTTT.

In its sample, this clonotype was seen a few times. The gene calls are TRBV29-1 and TRBJ2-7; the match to TRBD1 covers 8 bases. Germline CDR1 and CDR2: SQVTM and ANQGSEA. The CDR3 runs 14 residues. V lost 5 bases and J lost 2; bases outside the gene matches: 8. CDR3 sequence: CSVQTGVRTYEQYF. CDR3 coding DNA: TGCAGCGTTCAGACAGGGGTCCGAACCTACGAGCAGTACTTC.

This clonotype occurred many times. This sequence joins TRBV6-1 and TRBJ2-3, with D possibly matching TRBD1 (6 bases). Deletions cut 6 bases from V and 2 bases from J, with 24 bases between. Germline assignment: CDR1 MNHNS and CDR2 SASEGT. The CDR3 contains 18 residues. Here the CDR3 reads CASRLATAGTTITDTQYF. The DNA for the CDR3 is TGTGCCAGCAGGCTAGCTACGGCAGGGACAACGATCACAGATACGCAGTATTTT.

This clonotype was counted only a few times. The J gene is TRBJ1-5, the V gene TRBV28, with 10 bases identical to TRBD1. J was trimmed by 9 bases and V by 6 bases; bases with no gene match: 8. CDR1 and CDR2 from the germline V gene are MDHEN and SYDVKM. This CDR3 is built from 14 residues. CDR3 sequence: CASSGTGEVWPQHF. In DNA, the CDR3 is TGTGCCAGCAGCGGGACAGGGGAAGTTTGGCCCCAGCATTTT.

This clonotype occurred a few times. This sequence joins TRBV6-2 or TRBV6-3 and TRBJ2-5; D ambiguous. Germline V CDR1 and CDR2: MNHEY, SVGEGT. There are 13 residues in the CDR3. The V and J ends lost 7 bases and 4 bases respectively, with 13 bases between them. DNA of the CDR3: TGTGCCAGCATCAAGGAGTGGGGAGAGACCCAGTACTTC. It specifies CASIKEWGETQYF.

This chain connects TRBV5-6 to TRBJ1-2; D gene unclear. Germline assignment: CDR1 SGHDT and CDR2 YYEEEE. The CDR3 sequence is 14 residues long. V lost 0 bases, J lost 4 bases, and 10 bases lay in between. CDR3 protein: CASSLAGPGYGYTF. As DNA, the CDR3 is TGTGCCAGCAGCTTGGCAGGACCGGGCTATGGCTACACCTTC. Filled out from reference TRBV5-6 and TRBJ1-2, the complete variable domain reads DAGVTQSPTHLIKTRGQQVTLRCSPKSGHDTVSWYQQALGQGPQFIFQYYEEEERQRGNFPDRFSGHQFPNYSSELNVNALLLGDSALYLCASSLAGPGYGYTFGSGTRLTVV.

The CDR3 is CASSLHRPGTGEKLFF. The CDR3 nucleotides read TGTGCCAGCAGCTTACATAGGCCAGGGACGGGGGAAAAACTGTTTTTT. The chain joins TRBV7-9 to TRBJ1-4; the D gene is possibly TRBD1 (5 bases). CDR1 is SEHNR, CDR2 FQNEAQ, per germline (reference sequence). Trimming removed 2 bases at V and 8 bases at J, with 18 bases between. The CDR3 runs to 16 residues.

This clonotype was recorded once. CDR3 bases: TGCAGTGCTAGGGTTGGGACAGGGGATTCACCCCTCCACTTT. Encoded protein: CSARVGTGDSPLHF. This sequence joins TRBV20-1 and TRBJ1-6; 10 nucleotides match TRBD1. The CDR3 covers 14 residues. Germline trimming cut 3 bases from V and 8 bases from J; bases unmatched to any gene: 4. The germline V gene encodes CDR1 DFQATT and CDR2 SNEGSKA (reference sequence).

The genes are TRBV20-1 and TRBJ1-1; 7 nucleotides align to TRBD1. CDR1 is DFQATT, CDR2 SNEGSKA, per germline (reference sequence). The CDR3 loop spans 12 amino acids. The DNA for the CDR3 is TGCAGAGGACAGGACTTGAACACTGAAGCTTTCTTT. This sequence encodes CRGQDLNTEAFF.

This clonotype was seen repeatedly, ten times or more. V and J are TRBV7-3 and TRBJ2-1; D not certain. Trimming stripped 0 bases from V and 6 bases from J, with 12 bases between. The CDR3 extends over 15 amino acids. CDR1 is SGHTA and CDR2 is FQGTGA in the germline V gene. The CDR3: CASSLTRALSNEQFF. CDR3 DNA: TGTGCCAGCAGCTTAACCCGTGCGTTAAGCAATGAGCAGTTCTTC.

This clonotype turned up a few times. The chain links TRBV13 to TRBJ2-1; D assignment may be TRBD1 or TRBD2 (5 bases each). Germline V gene data show CDR1 as PRHDT and CDR2 as FYEKMQ (reference sequence). This CDR3 is built from 16 residues. Trimming took off 1 base at V and 10 bases at J, with 20 bases between the two ends. The CDR3 DNA reads as TGTGCCAGCAGCTTAGAGGCCGGGGCCGGGACCCGCGAGCAGTTCTTC. This sequence encodes CASSLEAGAGTREQFF.

This clonotype was picked up many times. The chain combines TRBV6-2 or TRBV6-3 with TRBJ2-7; tentative D call: TRBD2 (6 bases). Trimming left V 2 bases short and J 5 bases short, with 13 bases between. From germline, CDR1 is MNHEY and CDR2 SVGEGT. The CDR3 has 14 residues. The CDR3 protein is CASSYTSGDHEQYF. DNA of the CDR3: TGTGCCAGCAGTTACACCTCGGGGGACCACGAGCAGTACTTC.